These 18 T cell receptor beta chains share one sample of origin, sequenced in a study of cytomegalovirus exposure and HLA in healthy donors. Primers: 60 Vbeta forward and 13 Jbeta reverse. This table comes from immunoSEQ multiplex PCR, and its TCRdb copy is limited to in-frame clones, with some not included. This table has about 120,000 clones, less than 80% appearing once. The sample was PBMCs. These receptors were obtained from a woman aged 45-65 years in good health and CMV-seronegative.

The rearrangement joins TRBV19 to TRBJ2-7, with 9 positions matching TRBD1. Germline assignment: CDR1 LNHDA and CDR2 SQIVND (reference sequence). The CDR3 is made up of 14 amino acids. J gave up 1 base and V 6 bases, and 4 bases lay outside the gene matches. Here the CDR3 reads CASRLGTGSYEQYF. As DNA, the CDR3 is TGTGCCAGTAGACTAGGGACAGGGTCCTACGAGCAGTACTTC.

V and J are TRBV5-1 and TRBJ2-1, with 7 bases identical to TRBD1. Germline V gene lookup returns CDR1 SGHRS and CDR2 YFSETQ. V was pared by 2 bases and J by 0 bases, with 2 bases of the junction left unmatched. The CDR3 has 15 amino acids. The DNA for the CDR3 is TGCGCCAGCAGCTTTGACAGGGCCTCCTACAATGAGCAGTTCTTC. Its protein product is CASSFDRASYNEQFF.

The CDR3 DNA sequence: TGTGCCAGCAGCACGCAGCGGGAGAGGACAGATACGCAGTATTTT. Its protein product is CASSTQRERTDTQYF. The chain uses TRBV11-2 and TRBJ2-3; 8 bases match TRBD2. CDR3 length equals 15 residues. CDR1 and CDR2 from the germline V gene are SGHAT and FQNNGV. V trimming: 5 bases; J trimming: 3 bases; junction bases outside the gene matches: 7.

V and J are TRBV9 and TRBJ2-5; D is perhaps TRBD1 (5 bases). V was shortened by 0 bases and J by 0 bases, with 12 bases between the two germline ends. Germline CDR1 is SGDLS and CDR2 is YYNGEE. CDR3 length: 16 residues. The CDR3 sequence is CASSVGGSANQETQYF. For the CDR3, the DNA is TGTGCCAGCAGCGTAGGGGGCTCGGCGAACCAAGAGACCCAGTACTTC.

A word on this clone: Sequence at one end of the junction differs from germline and may be a read error. V and J are TRBV7-9 and TRBJ2-1, with TRBD2 matching over 7 bases. The CDR3 totals 16 residues. Germline V gene sequence: CDR1 SEHNR, CDR2 FQNEAQ (reference sequence). The CDR3 region is CSSSLVLWRGYNEQFF. CDR3 nucleotides: TGTTCCAGCAGCTTAGTTCTCTGGCGGGGGTACAATGAGCAGTTCTTC.

The rearrangement joins TRBV28 to TRBJ1-2, with a possible D match to TRBD1 (5 bases). Germline V gene lookup returns CDR1 MDHEN and CDR2 SYDVKM. The CDR3 runs to 14 residues. Deletions cut 3 bases from V and 3 bases from J, with 11 bases between. This CDR3 reads CASSFQGGDYGYTF. The CDR3 DNA reads as TGTGCCAGCAGTTTCCAGGGTGGGGACTATGGCTACACCTTC.

Written as DNA, the CDR3 is TGTGCCAGCAGCTTTTCCGGGGAAGATACGCAGTATTTT. This sequence encodes CASSFSGEDTQYF. The chain carries TRBV7-9 and TRBJ2-3; TRBD2 might be the D (5 bases). The CDR3 covers 13 residues. The V end was cut by 3 bases, the J end by 5 bases, with 9 bases between. The germline V gene encodes CDR1 SEHNR and CDR2 FQNEAQ (reference sequence).

For the CDR3, the DNA is TGTGCCAGCAGTGCCGACAGGCAAGAGACCCAGTACTTC. Translation: CASSADRQETQYF. The J gene is TRBJ2-5, the V gene TRBV6-1; TRBD1 might be the D (6 bases). Trimming shortened V by 4 bases and J by 2 bases, and 8 bases separated the two germline ends. CDR1 is MNHNS, CDR2 SASEGT, per germline. This CDR3 comprises 13 residues.

The V and J genes are TRBV4-2 and TRBJ2-7; 9 bases agree with TRBD2. Trimming took 1 base from V and 2 from J; bases not matched to a gene: 3. This CDR3 region has 15 residues. The germline V gene has CDR1 LGHNA and CDR2 YNFKEQ. The CDR3 loop reads CASSQGTSVAYEQYF. DNA for the CDR3: TGTGCCAGCAGCCAAGGGACTAGCGTTGCCTACGAGCAGTACTTC.

This clone was picked up a small number of times. The gene calls are TRBV29-1 and TRBJ2-6, with TRBD1 as a possible D gene (5 bases). The V end was cut by 3 bases, the J end by 4 bases, with 10 bases between. Germline V gene data show CDR1 as SQVTM and CDR2 as ANQGSEA. The length of the CDR3 is 14 residues. The CDR3 DNA sequence: TGCAGCGTTGAGGCAGGGATCGGGGCCAACGTCCTGACTTTC. This translates into CSVEAGIGANVLTF.

The chain links TRBV15 to TRBJ2-3; D remains ambiguous. Germline V lookup: CDR1 LNHNV, CDR2 YYDKDF (reference sequence). The CDR3 runs 14 residues. Deletions cut 0 bases from V and 8 bases from J, with 12 bases between. CDR3 in amino acids: CATSREVDAATQYF. The CDR3 DNA reads TGTGCCACCAGCAGAGAGGTAGACGCGGCTACGCAGTATTTT.

The chain recombines TRBV28 with TRBJ1-1; the D gene is possibly TRBD1 (5 bases). The ends were cut back, 11 bases at V and 4 bases at J, with 11 bases in the middle. There are 11 residues in the CDR3. Germline V lookup: CDR1 MDHEN, CDR2 SYDVKM. The CDR3 region has the DNA TGTGCCGGATCGGGGGGCACTGAAGCTTTCTTT. Its protein product is CAGSGGTEAFF.

V and J are TRBV6-1 and TRBJ1-2, with a possible D match to TRBD1 (5 bases). The germline CDR1 and CDR2 sequences are MNHNS and SASEGT. Deletions cut 2 bases from V and 1 base from J, with 11 bases between. This CDR3 is built from 15 residues. In DNA form, the CDR3 reads TGTGCCAGCAGTGAATGGGGCCAGGGTAACTATGGCTACACCTTC. Encoded protein: CASSEWGQGNYGYTF.

This chain joins TRBV30 and TRBJ1-3, with TRBD1 matching 7 bases. The V gene end was trimmed by 5 bases and the J gene end by 0 bases; junction bases not matched to a gene: 13. The germline gives CDR1 GTSNPN, CDR2 SVGIG (reference sequence). The CDR3 spans 17 residues. CDR3 coding DNA: TGTGCCTGGGTAGAGGGTGTAGGGGGCGCCTCTGGAAACACCATATATTTT. It specifies CAWVEGVGGASGNTIYF.

This chain links TRBV7-8 with TRBJ2-7; TRBD2 matches at 7 bases. The V gene end was trimmed by 5 bases and the J gene end by 1 base; junction bases not matched to a gene: 8. Per the germline V gene, CDR1 is SGHVS and CDR2 is FQNEAQ. This CDR3 spans 15 amino acids. DNA for the CDR3: TGTGCCAGCAGCCTAAAGCGGGATCGGTCCTACGAGCAGTACTTC. It translates to CASSLKRDRSYEQYF.

This chain connects TRBV19 to TRBJ2-1, with unresolved D. V lost 4 bases, J lost 9 bases, and 19 bases lay in between. CDR3 length: 15 residues. The germline V gene encodes CDR1 LNHDA and CDR2 SQIVND (reference sequence). The CDR3 loop is CASSSPRNGSGEQFF. The CDR3 bases are TGTGCCAGTAGTAGTCCGAGGAATGGTTCGGGTGAGCAGTTCTTC.

The chain is built from TRBV5-1 and TRBJ2-2, with 7 bases that match TRBD2. Germline V lookup: CDR1 SGHRS, CDR2 YFSETQ. The CDR3 extends over 15 amino acids. V trimming: 3 bases; J trimming: 2 bases; junction bases outside the gene matches: 4. The CDR3 sequence is CASSSTSVNTGELFF. The CDR3 DNA sequence: TGCGCCAGCAGCTCCACTAGCGTTAACACCGGGGAGCTGTTTTTT.

Only a few counts were recorded for this clone. V is TRBV7-2 and J is TRBJ1-2; 11 nucleotides match TRBD1. The V segment lost 5 bases and the J segment 3 bases; nucleotides outside the gene matches: 5. This CDR3 comprises 15 residues. In germline, CDR1 is SGHTA, CDR2 FQGNSA. CDR3 sequence: CASSRDRGMDYGYTF. In DNA form, the CDR3 reads TGTGCCAGCAGCCGGGACAGGGGGATGGACTATGGCTACACCTTC.